This entry concerns a single T cell receptor (beta chain). It has no known antigen specificity. No base quality information exists; no much larger clone differs at one position. These data belong to a study of shared clonotypes between healthy human individuals (dated by TCRdb to the early 2020s). Study-level background: A couple of women and three men aged 18 to 49 years were included in the cohort. For each donor, CD4 naive and CD4 memory were each run on three plates, CD8 naive on two plates, and CD8 memory on one plate. The study deeply sequenced blood TCR repertoires of about 5 healthy adults to estimate repertoire size and the extent of clonotype sharing between individuals. Libraries were prepared and TCR repertoires were sequenced by different laboratories using diverse techniques, in order to increase sequencing depth and limit assay-specific biases. Each donor's leukapheresis produced roughly between roughly 0.85 and 10 billion PBMCs. What the study reported, not specific to this receptor: Higher generation probabilities were observed for clonotypes shared by all four sorted-subset donors than for non-shared clonotypes. Rarefaction of sorted-subset datasets indicated incomplete sequencing despite the large sequencing depth. When a handful of donors were compared, the shared fraction of clonotypes was roughly 4.8% for naive CD4, 3.5% to 4% for naive CD8, 2.3% for memory CD4, and 0.4% for memory CD8. Pairwise subsampling led to the expectation that sequencing depth would affect the degree of clonotype sharing among donors. Larger estimated clonotype richness was generally found for naive subsets than for memory subsets. Sampling was limited to blood, and TCR repertoires in tissue likely differ from TCR repertoires in blood. The small number of donors limited the genetic and exposure-history diversity represented.

Donors were healthy HIV-negative adults with no recently reported acute infections or vaccinations. Every donor was a Caucasian adult living in Nashville, Tennessee, USA. CD4+ T cells were enriched through magnetic negative selection, after which naive cells were positively selected on CD45RA and the remaining negative fraction served as the memory subset. After blood collection by leukapheresis, PBMCs were isolated using Ficoll-Histopaque density gradient centrifugation and then cryopreserved in the vapor phase of liquid nitrogen. Analytical flow cytometry was used to check the purity and quantity of every magnetically sorted T cell population. Genomic DNA was isolated from each sorted fraction and quantified by UV absorbance on a Nanodrop 2000c. Using the deep immunoSEQ assay, TCR CDR3 regions were amplified from genomic DNA by multiplex PCR. Genomic DNA extracted from each cell subset was distributed evenly over all wells of several immunoSEQ 96-well plates, and each plate served as one replicate. For sorted subsets, each replicate PCR was loaded with roughly 0.2 ug genomic DNA, equivalent to 30,000 to 35,000 T cell genomes. The purified libraries were quantified using a Qubit 3.0 fluorometer, sized with a Bioanalyzer 2100, and then quantified again using the KAPA Library Quantification kit. Every immunoSEQ 96-well plate was sequenced on a separate single-read 150-cycle Illumina NextSeq 550 flow cell. Concerning the study's data processing: Because only junctional sequences without quality scores were contained in the immunoSEQ output, filtering matching that applied to full-length reads could not be performed. To assign V/J genes and CDR3, sequences were annotated using PyIR, a Python wrapper for IgBLAST v1.9, with IMGT germline references. Reads with weak V/J assignments (E-value above 1e-6), missing CDR3, stop codons, out-of-frame junctions, or ambiguous translated residues were removed. V3J clonotypes were defined as sequences sharing the same inferred V gene, J gene, and CDR3 amino acid sequence. To compute the percentage overlap between repertoires, the number of shared unique clonotypes was divided by the size of the smaller repertoire. Richness of each repertoire was evaluated using RTK rarefaction, the Chao1 estimator, and Recon v2.1 estimates of unobserved clonotypes. Generation probabilities were computed with OLGA for all TCRbeta clonotypes obtained by the gDNA method from several donors. Entries here come from immuneACCESS through TCRdb and include only in-frame sequences with V and J called. Some clones fail to appear in such tables; in the studies checked, an unresolved V gene covers under half of the shortfall, and the cause of the remainder is unknown. The V and J calls and clone size are taken from that table; D and trimming were inferred from the DNA. Present in this sample are around 720,000 clones, approximately 73% of which were seen just once. Around 2% of the sample comes from the top ten.

This receptor was identified in a woman in her twenties or thirties in good health. Sequencing was done on a sample of memory CD4+ T cells sorted from blood. What this sample's cell subset or site label stands for: CD45RA-negative fraction.

Here is the DNA: TGCAGCGTTGAAGATCCGGGAGCCCCTGGGACTGAAGCTTTCTTT. This sequence encodes CSVEDPGAPGTEAFF. Recombination joined TRBV29-1 with TRBJ1-1, with no confidently assigned D gene. The germline ends are 16 bases apart after V is trimmed by 0 bases and J by 5 bases. The CDR3 holds 15 amino acids from the cysteine to the phenylalanine. Just CDR3 DNA is preserved here, 45 bases in frame from base 1. The germline V gene provides CDR1 SQVTM and CDR2 ANQGSEA.